A selection of T cell receptor beta chains follows, all from one sample in a study of T cell repertoires in cytomegalovirus infection. TCRdb used MiXCR to reprocess the reads, holding one entry per CDR3 protein. This table has a few hundred thousand distinct CDR3 sequences, roughly an eighth appearing once. Material for sequencing was PBMCs. These receptors all stem from a human donor in good health (CMV status not recorded). Some clones in this sample may be carry-over from other donors' samples. Both conserved end residues are part of each CDR3. The D gene is left open where the match is weak. Clone size is stated in some rows and not others, as once, few, many or a class when expanded.

d_call j_call clone_size v_call cdr3_length cdr3_aa cdr3_nt
. TRBJ2-7 . TRBV18 17 CASSPLVQGLSTYEQYF TGTGCCAGCTCACCACTCGTTCAGGGCCTCAGCACCTACGAGCAGTACTTC
TRBD2 TRBJ2-3 few TRBV6-2/TRBV6-3 15 CASRRGLAGEHTQYF TGTGCCAGCAGACGCGGACTAGCGGGAGAACATACGCAGTATTTT
TRBD1 TRBJ1-5 many TRBV7-2 16 CASSLARPGGNQPQHF TGTGCCAGCAGCTTAGCGAGGCCAGGGGGGAATCAGCCCCAGCATTTT
TRBD2 TRBJ2-2 many TRBV7-8 19 CASSLVRGLAGVNTGELFF TGTGCCAGCAGCTTAGTTCGGGGACTAGCGGGAGTGAACACCGGGGAGCTGTTTTTT
. TRBJ2-3 . TRBV10-3 17 CAISPPGTEASTDTQYF TGTGCCATCAGCCCCCCCGGGACGGAAGCAAGCACAGATACGCAGTATTTT
. TRBJ2-3 few TRBV25-1 13 CASSEYDTDTQYF TGTGCCAGCAGTGAATATGATACAGATACGCAGTATTTT
. TRBJ2-7 many TRBV11-2 15 CASSLDLGRGYEQYF TGTGCCAGCAGCTTAGACTTGGGCAGGGGCTACGAGCAGTACTTC
. TRBJ2-5 . TRBV20-1 13 CSAVGESGETQYF TGCAGTGCCGTGGGGGAATCAGGAGAGACCCAGTACTTC
TRBD2 TRBJ2-3 . TRBV10-3 20 CAISEFLGLAGVKSTDTQYF TGTGCCATCAGTGAGTTCCTCGGACTAGCGGGAGTAAAGAGCACAGATACGCAGTATTTT
. TRBJ2-2 many TRBV7-8 17 CASSLEPTRLDTGELFF TGTGCCAGCAGCTTAGAGCCTACGCGCTTGGATACCGGGGAGCTGTTTTTT
. TRBJ1-1 many TRBV7-9 13 CASSLGSPGRPFF TGTGCCAGCAGCTTAGGATCACCAGGGCGGCCTTTCTTT
. TRBJ1-1 few TRBV7-2 13 CASSLGGTPEAFF TGTGCCAGCAGCTTAGGAGGGACGCCTGAAGCTTTCTTT
. TRBJ1-4 many TRBV7-9 15 CASVNGITTNEKLFF TGTGCCAGCGTTAATGGGATCACAACTAATGAAAAACTGTTTTTT
. TRBJ2-1 once TRBV6-6 16 CASSYSSTGVSGEQFF TGTGCCAGCAGTTACTCGTCGACAGGAGTATCGGGTGAGCAGTTCTTC
. TRBJ2-1 few TRBV7-8 12 CASSFIDNEQFF TGTGCCAGCAGCTTTATCGATAATGAGCAGTTCTTC
TRBD2 TRBJ2-2 many TRBV5-1 18 CASSGGLAAIANTGELFF TGCGCCAGCAGCGGAGGACTAGCGGCGATTGCGAACACCGGGGAGCTGTTTTTT
. TRBJ1-1 . TRBV29-1 11 CSVVQVNEAFF TGCAGCGTGGTACAGGTCAATGAAGCTTTCTTT
. TRBJ2-6 . TRBV28 15 CASSLSAAGANVLTF TGTGCCAGCAGTTTATCGGCGGCTGGGGCCAACGTCCTGACTTTC
. TRBJ2-1 few TRBV3-1 13 CASSPPPGGEQFF TGTGCCAGCAGCCCGCCACCCGGGGGTGAGCAGTTCTTC
. TRBJ2-7 many TRBV5-4 14 CASSLVAGTGEQYF TGTGCCAGCAGCTTGGTGGCCGGTACGGGGGAGCAGTACTTC
. TRBJ2-7 . TRBV9 14 CASSVTGNSYEQYF TGTGCCAGCAGCGTAACCGGAAATTCCTACGAGCAGTACTTC
. TRBJ1-1 few TRBV18 14 CASSPDVGDTEAFF TGTGCCAGCTCACCGGATGTGGGTGACACTGAAGCTTTCTTT
TRBD2 TRBJ2-1 many TRBV7-2 17 CASNQVPGLAGSNEQFF TGTGCCAGCAACCAAGTTCCCGGACTAGCGGGGAGCAATGAGCAGTTCTTC
TRBD1 TRBJ1-2 . TRBV12-3/TRBV12-4 16 CASSSSWTGIYYGYTF TGTGCCAGCAGTTCCTCCTGGACAGGGATATACTATGGCTACACCTTC
. TRBJ2-1 many TRBV7-9 12 CASSLEVGDQFF TGTGCCAGCAGCTTAGAAGTCGGGGACCAGTTCTTC
TRBD2 TRBJ2-7 many TRBV7-2 18 CASSLQLAGVGGSYEQYF TGTGCCAGCAGCTTACAGCTAGCGGGAGTGGGGGGTAGCTACGAGCAGTACTTC
TRBD2 TRBJ2-7 many TRBV2 18 CASSVNSPSGSHPYEQYF TGTGCCAGCAGCGTTAACTCGCCTAGCGGGAGCCACCCCTACGAGCAGTACTTC
. TRBJ1-2 many TRBV7-2 15 CASSSQDSSNYGYTF TGTGCCAGCAGCTCACAGGACAGCTCCAACTATGGCTACACCTTC
TRBD1 TRBJ1-5 . TRBV19 16 CASSSSGTGGNQPQHF TGTGCCAGTAGTTCCTCCGGGACAGGGGGCAATCAGCCCCAGCATTTT
TRBD1 TRBJ1-4 many TRBV7-9 16 CASSPGTGATNEKLFF TGTGCCAGCAGCCCCGGGACAGGGGCAACTAATGAAAAACTGTTTTTT
TRBD2 TRBJ2-7 many TRBV7-6 16 CASSLMGLADSYEQYF TGTGCCAGCAGCTTAATGGGACTAGCGGACTCCTACGAGCAGTACTTC
TRBD1 TRBJ2-7 many TRBV2 17 CASRGNLRQGTIYEQYF TGTGCCAGCAGAGGAAATCTTAGACAGGGGACCATCTACGAGCAGTACTTC
TRBD2 TRBJ2-3 . TRBV19 16 CASSYGSGRSTDTQYF TGTGCCAGTAGTTACGGAAGCGGGAGAAGCACAGATACGCAGTATTTT
. TRBJ1-1 many TRBV5-6 13 CASRYGSSTEAFF TGTGCCAGCAGATATGGTTCTTCCACTGAAGCTTTCTTT
TRBD1 TRBJ2-7 . TRBV6-2/TRBV6-3 12 CATGTGGYEQYF TGTGCCACCGGGACAGGGGGGTACGAGCAGTACTTC
. TRBJ2-5 . TRBV4-2 13 CASSQDWGETQYF TGTGCCAGCAGCCAAGATTGGGGAGAGACCCAGTACTTC
TRBD1 TRBJ1-3 few TRBV28 15 CASSPATGVFNTIYF TGTGCCAGCAGTCCGGCGACAGGGGTATTCAACACCATATATTTT
TRBD1 TRBJ1-2 . TRBV12-5 14 CASGPSGQGHGYTF TGTGCTAGTGGTCCCTCGGGACAGGGGCATGGCTACACCTTC
. TRBJ2-7 . TRBV12-3/TRBV12-4 13 CASSFPDRREQYF TGTGCCAGCAGTTTTCCTGACAGGCGGGAGCAGTACTTC
TRBD1 TRBJ1-2 many TRBV12-3/TRBV12-4 15 CASRKTGGDDYGYTF TGTGCCAGCAGGAAGACAGGGGGGGACGACTATGGCTACACCTTC
. TRBJ1-1 many TRBV7-8 15 CASSWAGAVDTEAFF TGTGCCAGCAGCTGGGCCGGTGCTGTGGACACTGAAGCTTTCTTT
. TRBJ2-7 many TRBV16 12 CASSQGDYEQYF TGTGCCAGCAGCCAAGGGGATTACGAGCAGTACTTC
. TRBJ1-5 many TRBV6-6 16 CASSYSGINSNQPQHF TGTGCCAGCAGTTACTCGGGGATTAATAGCAATCAGCCCCAGCATTTT
TRBD2 TRBJ2-1 once TRBV20-1 16 CSASRPGVAGDNEQFF TGCAGTGCTAGTCGGCCCGGGGTAGCGGGGGACAATGAGCAGTTCTTC
. TRBJ1-1 many TRBV5-4 14 CASSLMGVYTEAFF TGTGCCAGCAGCTTGATGGGCGTCTACACTGAAGCTTTCTTT
. TRBJ1-1 many TRBV12-3/TRBV12-4 14 CASSFGSLNTEAFF TGTGCCAGCAGTTTCGGCAGCCTGAACACTGAAGCTTTCTTT
. TRBJ2-3 . TRBV5-1 14 CASSLAPGADTQYF TGCGCCAGCAGCTTGGCTCCGGGCGCAGATACGCAGTATTTT
. TRBJ1-2 many TRBV7-8 15 CASSLRGQRLDGYTF TGTGCCAGCAGCCTCCGAGGACAGAGATTGGATGGCTACACCTTC
TRBD1 TRBJ1-1 few TRBV5-4 16 CASSTKDRAEGTEAFF TGTGCCAGCAGCACCAAGGACAGGGCGGAGGGCACTGAAGCTTTCTTT
. TRBJ2-7 many TRBV7-9 13 CASSSGIRYEQYF TGTGCCAGCAGCTCAGGGATAAGGTACGAGCAGTACTTC
. TRBJ1-5 many TRBV28 16 CASSAPPGVSNQPQHF TGTGCCAGCAGTGCCCCACCGGGCGTTAGCAATCAGCCCCAGCATTTT
TRBD2 TRBJ2-1 . TRBV10-3 17 CAISAGLAGASYNEQFF TGTGCCATCAGTGCCGGACTAGCGGGAGCCTCCTACAATGAGCAGTTCTTC
TRBD2 TRBJ2-3 . TRBV6-1 15 CASILGTSGGDTQYF TGTGCCAGCATTCTCGGGACTAGCGGGGGGGATACGCAGTATTTT
TRBD2 TRBJ2-1 few TRBV20-1 15 CSATRSGGAYNEQFF TGCAGTGCTACTCGAAGCGGGGGGGCCTACAATGAGCAGTTCTTC
. TRBJ1-1 . TRBV29-1 12 CSVAYMNTEAFF TGCAGCGTCGCTTACATGAACACTGAAGCTTTCTTT